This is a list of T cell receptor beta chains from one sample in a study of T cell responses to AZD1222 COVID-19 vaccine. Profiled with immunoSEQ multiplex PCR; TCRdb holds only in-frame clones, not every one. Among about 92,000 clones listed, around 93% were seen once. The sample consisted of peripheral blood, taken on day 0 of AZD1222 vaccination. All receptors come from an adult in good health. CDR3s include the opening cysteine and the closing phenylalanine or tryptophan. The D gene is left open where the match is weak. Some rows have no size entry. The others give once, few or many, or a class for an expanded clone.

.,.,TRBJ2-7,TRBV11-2,CASSPTRPGHRTYEQYF,TGTGCCAGCAGCCCAACCCGTCCGGGACACCGAACCTACGAGCAGTACTTC
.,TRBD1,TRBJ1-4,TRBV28,CASSLNRGEEKLFF,TGTGCCAGCAGTTTAAACAGGGGAGAAGAAAAACTGTTTTTT
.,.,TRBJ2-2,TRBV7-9,CASSFPLGGTTGELFF,TGTGCCAGCAGCTTCCCTCTCGGGGGTACCACCGGGGAGCTGTTTTTT
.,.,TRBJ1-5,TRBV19,CASSILTGFGQPQHF,TGTGCCAGTAGTATACTTACAGGGTTCGGTCAGCCCCAGCATTTT
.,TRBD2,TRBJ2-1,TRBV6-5,CASGTRSFEQFF,TGTGCCAGTGGGACTAGGTCATTTGAGCAGTTCTTC
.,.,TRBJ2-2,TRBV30,CAWTGVTHVTGELFF,TGTGCCTGGACCGGAGTAACCCATGTCACCGGGGAGCTGTTTTTT
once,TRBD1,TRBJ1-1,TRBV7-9,CASSWRTGLNTEAFF,TGTGCCAGCAGCTGGAGGACAGGGTTGAACACTGAAGCTTTCTTT
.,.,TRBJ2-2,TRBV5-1,CASSPIEVGGELFF,TGCGCCAGCAGCCCCATCGAGGTCGGCGGGGAGCTGTTTTTT
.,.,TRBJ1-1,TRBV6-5,CASSYSHGLPEAFF,TGTGCCAGCAGTTACTCGCACGGGTTGCCTGAAGCTTTCTTT
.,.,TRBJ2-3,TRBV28,CASMQGRDTQYF,TGTGCCAGCATGCAGGGTAGAGATACGCAGTATTTT
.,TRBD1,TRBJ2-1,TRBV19,CASSPQPGQGKKFF,TGTGCCAGTAGTCCTCAACCGGGACAGGGTAAGAAGTTCTTC
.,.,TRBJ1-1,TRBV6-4,CASSADGLNTEAFF,TGTGCCAGCAGTGCGGACGGTCTAAACACTGAAGCTTTCTTT
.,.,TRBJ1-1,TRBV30,CAWSVTWPGTEAFF,TGTGCCTGGAGTGTCACCTGGCCGGGGACTGAAGCTTTCTTT
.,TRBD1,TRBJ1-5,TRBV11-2,CASSRWTGSNQPQHF,TGTGCCAGCAGCCGCTGGACAGGGAGCAATCAGCCCCAGCATTTT
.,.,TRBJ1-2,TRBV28,CASSPGQGNYGYTF,TGTGCCAGCAGCCCTGGGCAGGGTAACTATGGCTACACCTTC
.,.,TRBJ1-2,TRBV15,CATSRAGIYRDGYTF,TGTGCCACCAGCAGAGCCGGCATTTACAGGGATGGCTACACCTTC
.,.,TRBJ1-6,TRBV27,CASSQGVSPLHF,TGTGCCAGCAGTCAAGGGGTTTCACCCCTCCACTTT
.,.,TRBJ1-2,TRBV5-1,CASSEFGGREYGYTF,TGCGCCAGCAGCGAATTTGGGGGCAGGGAGTATGGCTACACCTTC
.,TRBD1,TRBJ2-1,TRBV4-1,CASSQGSLQGRWQFF,TGCGCCAGCAGCCAAGGGTCTTTACAGGGGCGGTGGCAGTTCTTC
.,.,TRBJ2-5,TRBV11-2,CASRSLQGRGTQYF,TGTGCCAGCAGAAGCTTACAAGGAAGGGGGACCCAGTACTTC
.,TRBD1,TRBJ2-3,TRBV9,CASSKGDRSTDTQYF,TGTGCCAGCAGTAAAGGGGACAGAAGCACAGATACGCAGTATTTT
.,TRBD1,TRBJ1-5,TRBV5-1,CASRPGQGNQPQHF,TGCGCCAGCAGACCCGGACAGGGAAATCAGCCCCAGCATTTT
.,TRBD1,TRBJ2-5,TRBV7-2,CASSKTGQAAQETQYF,TGTGCCAGCAGCAAAACAGGACAGGCGGCACAAGAGACCCAGTACTTC
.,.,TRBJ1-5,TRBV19,CASSFSSNQPQHF,TGTGCCAGTAGTTTCAGCAGCAATCAGCCCCAGCATTTT
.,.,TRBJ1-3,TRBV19,CASSMGHQNTIYF,TGTGCCAGTAGTATGGGACATCAAAACACCATATATTTT
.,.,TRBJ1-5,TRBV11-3,CASSLKGRYFSNQPQHF,TGTGCCAGCAGCTTGAAGGGACGGTACTTTAGCAATCAGCCCCAGCATTTT
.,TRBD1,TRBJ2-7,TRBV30,CAWVPGTVSYEQYF,TGTGCCTGGGTCCCCGGGACAGTGTCCTACGAGCAGTACTTC
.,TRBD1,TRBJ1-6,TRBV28,CASSPPTGDHNSPLHF,TGTGCCAGCAGCCCGCCGACAGGGGACCATAATTCACCCCTCCACTTT
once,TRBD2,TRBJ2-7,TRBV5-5,CASSLGLAGEPVRSEQYF,TGTGCCAGCAGCTTAGGACTAGCGGGAGAGCCCGTTAGGTCCGAGCAGTACTTC